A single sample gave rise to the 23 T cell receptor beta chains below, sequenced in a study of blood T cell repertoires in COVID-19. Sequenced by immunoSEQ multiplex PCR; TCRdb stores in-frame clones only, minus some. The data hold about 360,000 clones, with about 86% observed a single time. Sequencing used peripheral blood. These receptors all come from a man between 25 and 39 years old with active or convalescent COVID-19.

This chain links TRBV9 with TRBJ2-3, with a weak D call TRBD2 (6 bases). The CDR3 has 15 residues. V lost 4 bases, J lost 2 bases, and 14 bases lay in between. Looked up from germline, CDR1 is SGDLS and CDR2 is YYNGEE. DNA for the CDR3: TGTGCCAGCAGCATTAGCGGAGGGGCCACAGATACGCAGTATTTT. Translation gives CASSISGGATDTQYF.

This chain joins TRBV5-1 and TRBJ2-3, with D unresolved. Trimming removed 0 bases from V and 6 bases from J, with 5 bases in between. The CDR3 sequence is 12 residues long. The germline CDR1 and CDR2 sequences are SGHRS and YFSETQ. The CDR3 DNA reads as TGCGCCAGCAGCTTGGGAGTTGATACGCAGTATTTT. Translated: CASSLGVDTQYF.

CDR3 sequence (DNA): TGTGCCAGCAGCCAAGACGGGACTAGCGGGGACCCGAGGGAGCAGTACTTC. Its protein product is CASSQDGTSGDPREQYF. V gene TRBV4-2 combines with J gene TRBJ2-7, with 13 bases aligning to TRBD2. The CDR3 spans 17 residues. Germline lookup yields CDR1 LGHNA and CDR2 YNFKEQ. V lost 0 bases, J lost 7 bases, and 9 bases stayed unmatched.

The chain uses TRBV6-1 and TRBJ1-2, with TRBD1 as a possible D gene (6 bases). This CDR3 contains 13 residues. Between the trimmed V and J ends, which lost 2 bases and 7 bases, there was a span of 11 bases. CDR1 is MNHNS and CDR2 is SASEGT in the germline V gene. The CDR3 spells CASSEQGRVGYTF. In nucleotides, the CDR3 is TGTGCCAGCAGTGAACAGGGGCGGGTTGGCTACACCTTC.

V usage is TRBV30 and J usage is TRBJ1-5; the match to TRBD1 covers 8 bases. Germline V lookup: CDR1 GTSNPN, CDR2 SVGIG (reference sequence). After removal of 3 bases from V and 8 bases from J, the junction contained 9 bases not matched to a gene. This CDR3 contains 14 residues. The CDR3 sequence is CAWSGDRNDEPQHF. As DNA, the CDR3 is TGTGCCTGGAGCGGGGACAGGAACGATGAGCCCCAGCATTTT.

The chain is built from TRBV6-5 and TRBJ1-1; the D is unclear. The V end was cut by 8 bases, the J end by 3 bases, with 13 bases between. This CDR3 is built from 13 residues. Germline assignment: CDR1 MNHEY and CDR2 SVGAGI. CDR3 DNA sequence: TGTGCCAGCCCTAAGGACGGGGACACTGAAGCTTTCTTT. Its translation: CASPKDGDTEAFF.

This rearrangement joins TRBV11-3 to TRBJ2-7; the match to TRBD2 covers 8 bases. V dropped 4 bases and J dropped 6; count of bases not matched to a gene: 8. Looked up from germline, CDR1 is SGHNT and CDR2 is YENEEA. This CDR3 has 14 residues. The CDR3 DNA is TGTGCCAGCAGCTACCCCGGGGGGGCCAGCGAGCAGTACTTC. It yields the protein CASSYPGGASEQYF.

The CDR3 DNA follows: TGTGCCAGCAGCCTTGGACTAGCGGGAGGGACGAAAAATGAGCAGTTCTTC. Translation: CASSLGLAGGTKNEQFF. The chain carries TRBV5-4 and TRBJ2-1; 15 bases fit TRBD2. Germline CDR1 and CDR2: SGHNT and YYREEE (reference sequence). V gave up 4 bases and J gave up 7 bases; unmatched junction bases: 9. The CDR3 sequence is 17 residues long.

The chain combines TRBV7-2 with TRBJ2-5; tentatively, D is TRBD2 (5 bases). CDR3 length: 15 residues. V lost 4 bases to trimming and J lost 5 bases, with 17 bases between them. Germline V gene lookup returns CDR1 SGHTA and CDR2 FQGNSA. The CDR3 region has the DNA TGTGCCAGCAGCTCCCCAGGAGGAGGTAGCGAGACCCAGTACTTC. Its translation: CASSSPGGGSETQYF.

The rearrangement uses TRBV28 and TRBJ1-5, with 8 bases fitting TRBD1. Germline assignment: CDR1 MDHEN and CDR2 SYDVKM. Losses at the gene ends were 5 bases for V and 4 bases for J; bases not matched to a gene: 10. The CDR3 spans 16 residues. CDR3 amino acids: CASSPAGQGRNQPQHF. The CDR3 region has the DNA TGTGCCAGCAGTCCAGCTGGACAGGGAAGAAATCAGCCCCAGCATTTT.

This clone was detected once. The CDR3 loop is CASSPVSSGANVLTF. The CDR3 region has the DNA TGTGCCAGCAGCCCCGTCTCTTCTGGGGCCAACGTCCTGACTTTC. The chain combines TRBV7-3 with TRBJ2-6; D gene unclear. Germline assignment: CDR1 SGHTA and CDR2 FQGTGA. CDR3 length: 15 residues. Trimming left V 5 bases short and J 1 base short, with 9 bases between.

Here the CDR3 reads CASSLVRQGGTQYF. CDR3 DNA sequence: TGCGCCAGCAGCTTGGTAAGACAGGGAGGGACCCAGTACTTC. The rearrangement joins TRBV5-1 to TRBJ2-5, with D possibly being TRBD1 (7 bases). V lost 0 bases to trimming and J lost 7 bases, with 13 bases between them. This CDR3 contains 14 residues. Germline assignment: CDR1 SGHRS and CDR2 YFSETQ.

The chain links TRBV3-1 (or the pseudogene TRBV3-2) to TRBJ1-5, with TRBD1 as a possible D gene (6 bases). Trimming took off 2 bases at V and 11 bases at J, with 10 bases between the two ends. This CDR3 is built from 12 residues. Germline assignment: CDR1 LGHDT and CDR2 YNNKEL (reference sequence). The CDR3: CASSQREGAQHF. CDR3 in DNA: TGTGCCAGCAGCCAACGGGAGGGGGCCCAGCATTTT.

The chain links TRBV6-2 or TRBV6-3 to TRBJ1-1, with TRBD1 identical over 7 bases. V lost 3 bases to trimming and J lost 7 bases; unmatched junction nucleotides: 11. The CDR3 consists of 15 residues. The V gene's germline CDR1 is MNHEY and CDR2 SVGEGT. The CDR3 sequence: CASSYPWAGQLEAFF. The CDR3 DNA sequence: TGTGCCAGCAGTTATCCCTGGGCGGGACAGCTTGAAGCTTTCTTT.

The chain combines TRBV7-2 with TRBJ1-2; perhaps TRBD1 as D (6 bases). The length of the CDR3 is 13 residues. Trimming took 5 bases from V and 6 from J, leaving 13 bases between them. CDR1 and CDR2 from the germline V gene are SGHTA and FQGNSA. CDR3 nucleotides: TGTGCCAGCAGCCCTTGGACAGAGAATGGCTACACCTTC. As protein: CASSPWTENGYTF.

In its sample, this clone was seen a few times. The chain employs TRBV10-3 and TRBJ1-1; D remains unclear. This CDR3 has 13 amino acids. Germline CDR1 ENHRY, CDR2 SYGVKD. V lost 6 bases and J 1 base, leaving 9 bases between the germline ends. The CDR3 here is CAIRIQRNTEAFF. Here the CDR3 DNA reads TGTGCCATCAGAATACAGAGGAACACTGAAGCTTTCTTT.

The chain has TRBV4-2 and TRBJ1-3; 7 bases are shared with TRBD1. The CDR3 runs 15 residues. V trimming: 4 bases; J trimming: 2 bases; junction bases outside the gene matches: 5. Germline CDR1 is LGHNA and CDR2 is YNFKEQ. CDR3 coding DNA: TGTGCCAGCAGCCCTGAGGGGGCCACTGGAAACACCATATATTTT. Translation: CASSPEGATGNTIYF.

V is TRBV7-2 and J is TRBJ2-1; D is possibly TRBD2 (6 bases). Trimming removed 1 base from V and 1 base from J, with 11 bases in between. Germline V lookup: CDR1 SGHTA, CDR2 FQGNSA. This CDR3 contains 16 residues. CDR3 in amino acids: CASSLDGGPSYNEQFF. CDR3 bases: TGTGCCAGCAGCTTAGATGGAGGGCCGTCCTACAATGAGCAGTTCTTC.

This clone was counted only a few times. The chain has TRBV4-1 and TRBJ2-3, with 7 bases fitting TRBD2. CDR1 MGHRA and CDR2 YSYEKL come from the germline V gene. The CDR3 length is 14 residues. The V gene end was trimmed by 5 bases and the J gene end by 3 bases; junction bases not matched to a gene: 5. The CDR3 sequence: CASSERAGTDTQYF. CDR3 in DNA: TGCGCCAGCAGCGAGAGAGCGGGGACAGATACGCAGTATTTT.

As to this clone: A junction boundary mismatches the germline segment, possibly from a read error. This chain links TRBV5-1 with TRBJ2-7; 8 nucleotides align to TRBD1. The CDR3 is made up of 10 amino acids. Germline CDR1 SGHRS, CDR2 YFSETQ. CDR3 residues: CASSWTGLDF. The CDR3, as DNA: TGCGCCAGCAGCTGGACAGGGTTGGACTTC.

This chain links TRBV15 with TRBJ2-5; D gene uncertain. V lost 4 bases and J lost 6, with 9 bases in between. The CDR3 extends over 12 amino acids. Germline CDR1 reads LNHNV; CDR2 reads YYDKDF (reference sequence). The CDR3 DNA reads TGTGCCACCAGCACCTATAGTCAGACCCAGTACTTC. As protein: CATSTYSQTQYF.

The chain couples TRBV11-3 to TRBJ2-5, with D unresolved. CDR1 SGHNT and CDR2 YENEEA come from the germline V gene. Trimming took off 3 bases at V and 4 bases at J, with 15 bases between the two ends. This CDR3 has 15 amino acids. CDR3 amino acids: CASSLNGPPGETQYF. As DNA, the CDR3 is TGTGCCAGCAGCTTGAACGGCCCCCCGGGAGAGACCCAGTACTTC.

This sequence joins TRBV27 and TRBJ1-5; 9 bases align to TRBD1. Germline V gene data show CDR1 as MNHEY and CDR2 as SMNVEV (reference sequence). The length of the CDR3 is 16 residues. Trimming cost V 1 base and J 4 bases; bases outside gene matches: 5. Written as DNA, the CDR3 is TGTGCCAGCAGTTTATACATGACAGGGGGAAATCAGCCCCAGCATTTT. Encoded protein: CASSLYMTGGNQPQHF.